This T cell receptor (beta chain) was recorded in a study of cytomegalovirus exposure and HLA in healthy donors. Study results and caveats: TCR beta V- and J-gene trimming was later associated with a missense DCLRE1C variant. Reportedly, HLA-A and HLA-B alleles of most subjects were accurately predicted from TCR beta. Presence/absence analyses assumed roughly uniform sequencing depth across donors.

The germline V gene encodes CDR1 SGHRS and CDR2 YFSETQ. Between the trimmed V and J ends, which lost 9 bases and 2 bases, there was a span of 12 bases. The CDR3 has 14 amino acids. Primers: 60 Vbeta forward and 13 Jbeta reverse. TCRdb's copy holds only in-frame clones and misses some; the assay was immunoSEQ multiplex PCR. Altogether 150,000 or so clones are present, 65% to 85% being singletons, with the ten largest covering approximately 0.8%. Turning to this clone: The antigen remains undetermined.

The clonotype was recovered from a woman in her late teens or twenties in good health and CMV-seronegative. The chain joins TRBV5-1 to TRBJ2-6, with D maybe TRBD1 (6 bases). Sequencing was done on a sample of PBMCs. CDR3 in DNA: TGCGCCACACAGGGCCAAACTGGGGCCAACGTCCTGACTTTC. Its translation: CATQGQTGANVLTF.